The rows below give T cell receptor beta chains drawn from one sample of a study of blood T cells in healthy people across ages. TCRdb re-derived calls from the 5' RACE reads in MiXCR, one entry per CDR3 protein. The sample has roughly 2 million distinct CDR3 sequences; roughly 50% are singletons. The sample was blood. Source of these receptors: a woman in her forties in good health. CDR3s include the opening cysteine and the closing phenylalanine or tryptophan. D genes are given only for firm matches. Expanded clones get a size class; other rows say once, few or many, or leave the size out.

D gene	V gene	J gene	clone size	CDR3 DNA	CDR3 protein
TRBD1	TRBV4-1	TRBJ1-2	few	TGCGCCAGCAGCCAAGGCCAGGGGGTTTCGTCTGGCTACACCTTC	CASSQGQGVSSGYTF
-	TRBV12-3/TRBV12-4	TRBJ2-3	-	TGTGCCAGCATTCCGAGGGCTAGCAGGACTAGCACAGATACGCAGTATTTT	CASIPRASRTSTDTQYF
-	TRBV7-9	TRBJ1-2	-	TGTGCCAGCAGCTTTGGGGGGACGCATGGCTACACCTTC	CASSFGGTHGYTF
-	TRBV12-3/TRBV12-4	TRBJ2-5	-	TGTGCCAGCAGTTTGGCCCCTAGGGGCGGCGAGACCCAGTACTTC	CASSLAPRGGETQYF
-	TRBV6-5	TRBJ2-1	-	TGTGCCAGCAGTTACAGCAGGGGCCGCTCCTACAATGAGCAGTTCTTC	CASSYSRGRSYNEQFF
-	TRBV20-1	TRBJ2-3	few	TGCAGTGCTAGAGATCGGCAGTATTTT	CSARDRQYF
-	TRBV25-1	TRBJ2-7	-	TGTGCCAGCAGTGAATTTTATAGGGCCAAGCAGTACTTC	CASSEFYRAKQYF
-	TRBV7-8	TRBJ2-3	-	TGTGCCAGCAGCTTTGGGGGGGGGCTTAGGGATACGCAGTATTTT	CASSFGGGLRDTQYF
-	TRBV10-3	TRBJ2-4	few	TGTGCCATCAGTGAGGGTGTACTAGCCAAAAACATTCAGTACTTC	CAISEGVLAKNIQYF
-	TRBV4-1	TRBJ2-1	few	TGCGCCAGCAGCCAATCCACAGGGGAGGCGTACAATGAGCAGTTCTTC	CASSQSTGEAYNEQFF
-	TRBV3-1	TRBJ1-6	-	TGTGCCAGTAGCCAAGATTCGGGGGGATCACCCCTCCACTTT	CASSQDSGGSPLHF
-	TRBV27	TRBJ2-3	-	TGTGCCAGCAGGTTATACGCGGGGCCCACAGATACGCAGTATTTT	CASRLYAGPTDTQYF
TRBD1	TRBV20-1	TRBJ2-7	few	TGCAGTGCCAGGACAGGGGGCACCTACGAGCAGTACTTC	CSARTGGTYEQYF
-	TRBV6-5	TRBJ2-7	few	TGTGCCAGCAGTTCTGGACTAACGGGTGAGCAGTACTTC	CASSSGLTGEQYF
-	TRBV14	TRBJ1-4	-	TGTGCCAGCAGCCGCAGGGTGAATGAAAAACTGTTTTTT	CASSRRVNEKLFF
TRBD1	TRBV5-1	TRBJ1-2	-	TGCGCCAGCAGCCCTGAGGGGGCGACCAACTATGGCTACACCTTC	CASSPEGATNYGYTF
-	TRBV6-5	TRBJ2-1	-	TGTGCCAGCAGCATGACAGAGTACAATGAGCAGTTCTTC	CASSMTEYNEQFF
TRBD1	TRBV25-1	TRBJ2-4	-	TGTGCCAGCAGTGACACAGGGGCCCGGAGAGCCAAAAACATTCAGTACTTC	CASSDTGARRAKNIQYF
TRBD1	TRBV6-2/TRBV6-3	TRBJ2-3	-	TGTGCCAGCAGCCATCAAGGACAGGGGAGGTCAGATACGCAGTATTTT	CASSHQGQGRSDTQYF
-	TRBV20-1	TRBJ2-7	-	TGCAGTGCTAGAGTAGTGGGGAAGATCTACGAGCAGTACTTC	CSARVVGKIYEQYF
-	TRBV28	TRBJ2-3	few	TGTGCCAGCAGTTTTCAGGGAGATACGCAGTATTTT	CASSFQGDTQYF
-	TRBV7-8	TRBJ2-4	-	TGTGCCAGCAGCCAACGTGGGCAAAGAGAGGAGTACTTC	CASSQRGQREEYF
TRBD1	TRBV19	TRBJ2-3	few	TGTGCCAGTAGTATAGTGGAGAGCCCAGGGGGCGCATATACGCAGTATTTT	CASSIVESPGGAYTQYF
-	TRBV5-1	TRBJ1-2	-	TGCGCCAGCAGTTCAGGCTTGGAGGGCTACACCTTC	CASSSGLEGYTF
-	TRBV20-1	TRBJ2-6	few	TGCAGTGCTATAGACAGGTTCTCTGGGGCCAACGTCCTGACTTTC	CSAIDRFSGANVLTF
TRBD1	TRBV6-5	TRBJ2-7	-	TGTGCCAGCAGTCCCGGGGACAGGAACTACGAGCAGTACTTC	CASSPGDRNYEQYF
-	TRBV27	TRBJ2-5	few	TGTGCCAGCAGTTCCCCCACGGGCCCAGAGACCCAGTACTTC	CASSSPTGPETQYF
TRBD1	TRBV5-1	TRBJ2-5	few	TGCGCCAGCAGCTTGACAGGGGGCATCGGAGAGACCCAGTACTTC	CASSLTGGIGETQYF
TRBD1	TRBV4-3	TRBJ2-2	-	TGCGCCAGCAGCCAAGATCCCCCCAGGACAGGAAGTACCGGGGAGCTGTTTTTT	CASSQDPPRTGSTGELFF